The rows below give T cell receptor beta chains drawn from one sample of a study of cytomegalovirus exposure and HLA in healthy donors. Sequenced by immunoSEQ multiplex PCR; TCRdb stores in-frame clones only, minus some. Of approximately 150,000 clones in the sample, less than 85% were seen once. Source material: PBMCs. These receptors all stem from a man aged 40-49 years in good health and CMV-seronegative. The CDR3 runs from the conserved cysteine through the conserved F or W. A D gene is named only where the DNA matches it firmly. Size is stated for part of the rows, as once, few or many counts, or as a class when the clone is expanded.

J gene	clone size	V gene	D gene	CDR3 protein	CDR3 DNA
TRBJ2-7	NA	TRBV6-6	TRBD1	CASSYHRQGANEQYF	TGTGCCAGCAGTTACCATAGACAGGGGGCCAACGAGCAGTACTTC
TRBJ1-4	NA	TRBV5-1	TRBD1	CASSFDRGPDEKLFF	TGCGCCAGCAGCTTCGACAGGGGGCCAGATGAAAAACTGTTTTTT
TRBJ2-5	NA	TRBV5-4	NA	CASSPQGYQETQYF	TGTGCCAGCAGCCCCCAGGGTTACCAAGAGACCCAGTACTTC
TRBJ1-2	NA	TRBV7-6	TRBD1	CASSQGEAYGYTF	TGTGCCAGCAGCCAGGGGGAGGCCTATGGCTACACCTTC
TRBJ2-6	NA	TRBV4-1	NA	CASSQIGGTAGANVLTF	TGCGCCAGCAGCCAGATCGGAGGGACAGCTGGGGCCAACGTCCTGACTTTC
TRBJ1-5	NA	TRBV21-1	NA	CASSVPGQGAYSNQPQHF	TGTGCCAGCAGCGTCCCGGGACAGGGAGCATATAGCAATCAGCCCCAGCATTTT
TRBJ2-3	NA	TRBV6-6	TRBD2	CASSRGGLGVDTQYF	TGTGCCAGCAGCCGAGGGGGACTAGGGGTAGATACGCAGTATTTT
TRBJ2-2	NA	TRBV14	TRBD2	CASSQETGLAGGRNTGELFF	TGTGCCAGCAGCCAAGAGACCGGACTAGCGGGAGGGCGGAACACCGGGGAGCTGTTTTTT
TRBJ2-1	few	TRBV27	NA	CASGPFEQFF	TGTGCCAGCGGCCCCTTTGAGCAGTTCTTC
TRBJ2-2	NA	TRBV7-2	NA	CASSLDTQSSNTGELFF	TGTGCCAGCAGCTTAGATACCCAGTCCTCGAACACCGGGGAGCTGTTTTTT
TRBJ1-1	NA	TRBV5-4	TRBD1	CASSLADRESTEAFF	TGTGCCAGCAGCTTGGCGGACAGGGAGAGCACTGAAGCTTTCTTT
TRBJ2-3	NA	TRBV7-2	NA	CASSPGTSTDTQYF	TGTGCCAGCAGCCCCGGGACTAGCACAGATACGCAGTATTTT
TRBJ2-7	NA	TRBV27	TRBD1	CASSYRGGSYEQYF	TGTGCCAGCAGCTACAGGGGTGGGAGTTACGAGCAGTACTTC
TRBJ2-7	NA	TRBV6-1	NA	CASSEEQEYYEQYF	TGTGCCAGCAGTGAGGAACAGGAGTACTACGAGCAGTACTTC
TRBJ2-1	NA	TRBV25-1	TRBD1	CASSPGYVGTGQGNEQFF	TGTGCCAGCAGTCCCGGTTATGTTGGGACAGGGCAGGGCAATGAGCAGTTCTTC
TRBJ1-4	NA	TRBV28	TRBD1	CASNTLDYRGREKLFF	TGTGCCAGCAATACCCTCGATTACAGGGGGCGGGAAAAACTGTTTTTT
TRBJ1-6	NA	TRBV27	TRBD1	CASSLWDRGDLLHF	TGTGCCAGCAGTTTATGGGACAGGGGTGATCTCCTCCACTTT
TRBJ1-2	NA	TRBV19	TRBD1	CASSRGTGGNGYTF	TGTGCCAGTAGTAGGGGGACAGGGGGCAATGGCTACACCTTC
TRBJ1-6	NA	TRBV5-6	NA	CASSLAGGKNYNSPLHF	TGTGCCAGCAGCTTGGCCGGGGGGAAGAACTATAATTCACCCCTCCACTTT
TRBJ2-3	few	TRBV5-4	TRBD2	CASRGDYATDTQYF	TGTGCCAGCAGAGGGGACTACGCAACAGATACGCAGTATTTT
TRBJ1-2	NA	TRBV29-1	NA	CSVEDLQVGGAGYGYTF	TGCAGCGTTGAAGATCTTCAAGTCGGGGGGGCTGGGTATGGCTACACCTTC
TRBJ1-3	NA	TRBV28	NA	CASSFYLTGLAGNTIYF	TGTGCCAGCAGTTTCTACCTTACAGGGTTAGCTGGAAACACCATATATTTT
TRBJ2-6	NA	TRBV5-4	TRBD2	CASSRTSGIGANVLTF	TGTGCCAGCAGTCGGACTAGCGGGATTGGGGCCAACGTCCTGACTTTC
TRBJ2-2	NA	TRBV11-2	NA	CASSSNREFTGELFF	TGTGCCAGCAGCTCCAATAGGGAGTTCACCGGGGAGCTGTTTTTT
TRBJ1-6	NA	TRBV6-1	NA	CASRGDDYNSPLHF	TGTGCCAGCAGGGGAGACGACTATAATTCACCCCTCCACTTT
TRBJ2-7	NA	TRBV2	TRBD2	CATRATSGVSYEQYF	TGTGCCACCCGGGCCACTAGCGGGGTTTCCTACGAGCAGTACTTC
TRBJ1-6	NA	TRBV19	TRBD1	CASSTPGQGHSPLHF	TGTGCCAGTAGCACACCGGGACAGGGGCATTCACCCCTCCACTTT
TRBJ2-5	NA	TRBV5-1	TRBD1	CASSFDTGAETQYF	TGCGCCAGCAGCTTCGACACAGGGGCGGAGACCCAGTACTTC
TRBJ2-7	NA	TRBV28	TRBD2	CASTRPGGYEQYF	TGTGCCAGCACCCGTCCGGGGGGTTACGAGCAGTACTTC
TRBJ2-5	NA	TRBV14	TRBD2	CASSQVGGLAGETQYF	TGTGCCAGCAGCCAAGTTGGAGGACTAGCGGGAGAGACCCAGTACTTC
TRBJ2-1	NA	TRBV27	TRBD2	CASSPIVVAGGVYEQFF	TGTGCCAGCAGTCCCATTGTCGTAGCGGGAGGAGTATACGAGCAGTTCTTC
TRBJ1-1	NA	TRBV19	TRBD1	CASRKGTGVRDTEAFF	TGTGCCAGTAGAAAAGGGACAGGGGTTCGGGACACTGAAGCTTTCTTT
TRBJ2-3	NA	TRBV9	TRBD2	CASSVRRGGTSLDTQYF	TGTGCCAGCAGCGTCAGACGCGGGGGGACCTCCCTAGATACGCAGTATTTT
TRBJ2-7	NA	TRBV7-9	NA	CASSLTPGQGGNEQYF	TGTGCCAGCAGCTTAACCCCAGGACAGGGAGGGAACGAGCAGTACTTC
TRBJ2-7	NA	TRBV28	TRBD2	CASSLPPGLAGGYEQYF	TGTGCCAGCAGTTTACCTCCGGGACTAGCGGGAGGCTACGAGCAGTACTTC
TRBJ2-1	NA	TRBV7-6	TRBD1	CASSYGQGDYNEQFF	TGTGCCAGCAGCTACGGACAGGGTGACTACAATGAGCAGTTCTTC
TRBJ1-1	NA	TRBV5-6	NA	CASSRLGPGTEAFF	TGTGCCAGCAGCCGTTTGGGGCCGGGCACTGAAGCTTTCTTT
TRBJ2-2	NA	TRBV7-2	TRBD2	CASSPRLAGGRDTGELFF	TGTGCCAGCAGCCCCAGACTAGCGGGGGGGCGGGACACCGGGGAGCTGTTTTTT
TRBJ2-7	once	TRBV28	NA	CASNTGEASYEQYF	TGTGCCAGCAATACAGGGGAGGCTTCCTACGAGCAGTACTTC
TRBJ2-7	NA	TRBV28	TRBD2	CASSLGLAGGGYYEQYF	TGTGCCAGCAGTTTAGGACTAGCGGGAGGTGGATACTACGAGCAGTACTTC
TRBJ2-1	NA	TRBV19	TRBD2	CASSIGLAGGFSYNEQFF	TGTGCCAGTAGTATAGGGCTAGCGGGGGGTTTCTCCTACAATGAGCAGTTCTTC
TRBJ2-7	NA	TRBV7-9	NA	CSSSHTLRGLSYHYEQYF	TGTTCCAGCAGCCACACACTAAGGGGCCTTTCCTATCACTACGAGCAGTACTTC